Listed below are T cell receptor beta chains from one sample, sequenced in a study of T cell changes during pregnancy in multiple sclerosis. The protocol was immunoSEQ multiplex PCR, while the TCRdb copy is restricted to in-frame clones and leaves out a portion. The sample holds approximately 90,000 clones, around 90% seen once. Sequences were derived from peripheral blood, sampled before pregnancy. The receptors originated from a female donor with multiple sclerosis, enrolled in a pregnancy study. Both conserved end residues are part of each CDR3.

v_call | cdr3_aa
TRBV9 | CASSPTIRSPGGEAFF
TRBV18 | CASSFGQGFSGELFF
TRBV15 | CATSRRDREGYTF
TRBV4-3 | CASSRNLPGGNIQYF
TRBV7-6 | CASSLEVGQPQHF
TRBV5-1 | CASSSRDRDYSGNTIYF
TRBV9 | CASSVAGMAYNEQFF
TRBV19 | CASGAGGETQYF
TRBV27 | CASRGTGDTEAFF
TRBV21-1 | CASRSLAGGTSTDTQYF
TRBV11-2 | CASSLGGTGFYEQYF
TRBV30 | CAWSVTQTGAEAFF
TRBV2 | CASSDRGSYGYTF
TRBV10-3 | CAISEGGSLTDTQYF
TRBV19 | CASAREKLFF
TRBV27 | CASSPIGTSSYEQYF
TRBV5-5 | CASSLGLAGVQETQYF
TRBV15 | CATSRDERDGYTF
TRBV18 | CASSARRGQGAGNTEAFF
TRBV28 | CASSLGGQRNTIYF
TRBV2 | CASPLRASGSAASTDTQYF
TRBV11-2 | CASSLAGAGRAFF
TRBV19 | CASKVQTHSNQPQHF
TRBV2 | CASDRYSYEQYF
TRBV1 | CTSSQDSGGIYEQYF
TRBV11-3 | CASSLAGDNSPLHF